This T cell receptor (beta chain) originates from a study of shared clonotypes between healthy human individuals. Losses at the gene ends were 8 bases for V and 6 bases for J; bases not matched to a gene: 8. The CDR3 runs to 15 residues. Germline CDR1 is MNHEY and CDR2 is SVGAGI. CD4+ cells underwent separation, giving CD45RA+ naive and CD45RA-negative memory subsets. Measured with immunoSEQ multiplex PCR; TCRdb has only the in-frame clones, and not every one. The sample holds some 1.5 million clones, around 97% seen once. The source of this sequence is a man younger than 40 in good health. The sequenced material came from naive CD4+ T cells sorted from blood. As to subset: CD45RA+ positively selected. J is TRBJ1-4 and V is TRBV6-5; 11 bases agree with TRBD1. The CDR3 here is CASRTPGQGDEKLFF. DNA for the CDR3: TGTGCCAGCCGGACCCCGGGACAGGGGGATGAAAAACTGTTTTTT.